The 3 T cell receptor beta chains presented below share a single source sample, sequenced in a study of CD8 T cells in ankylosing spondylitis. TCRdb reprocessed the 5' RACE reads via MiXCR and lists one record per CDR3 protein. The sample holds around 230,000 distinct CDR3 sequences, less than 10% seen once. Sequencing used blood, either unsorted or a sorted T cell fraction (not recorded which). The receptors were gathered from a male donor with ankylosing spondylitis or in good health (not recorded which).

This clonotype was recorded many times. The gene calls are TRBV6-1 and TRBJ2-7; tentatively, D is TRBD2 (6 bases). Trimming stripped 7 bases from V and 2 bases from J, with 15 bases between. Germline CDR1 is MNHNS and CDR2 is SASEGT. The CDR3 is 14 amino acids. In DNA form, the CDR3 reads TGTGCCAGCATTGCGACTAGGGGAGCCTACGAGCAGTACTTC. It codes for CASIATRGAYEQYF.

This clonotype has a count of ten or more. This chain links TRBV27 with TRBJ2-5; D ambiguous. The CDR3 is made up of 14 amino acids. The germline gives CDR1 MNHEY, CDR2 SMNVEV (reference sequence). The V gene lost 5 bases and the J gene lost 2 bases, with 12 bases spanning the gap. The CDR3: CASSPSLGQETQYF. The CDR3, as DNA: TGTGCCAGCAGTCCCTCCCTGGGGCAAGAGACCCAGTACTTC.

About this clonotype: The junction departs from the called germline gene at one end, perhaps through a read error. The chain employs TRBV20-1 and TRBJ2-7; 9 bases are a match to TRBD1. This CDR3 has 18 amino acids. The germline V gene has CDR1 DFQATT and CDR2 SNEGSKA (reference sequence). The CDR3 protein is CCARDGHPQRDRVHEQYF. The CDR3 nucleotides read TGCTGTGCTAGAGATGGTCATCCCCAACGGGACAGGGTCCACGAGCAGTACTTC.